This T cell receptor beta chain was sequenced for a study of post-analysis software for immune sequencing data. Study-level findings and limits: Diversity measured as normalized Chao1 was significantly lower in multiple sclerosis patients than in controls. The study found TRBV5-6, TRBV5-1 and TRBV20-1 among roughly 5 TRBV segments more frequent in patients than controls.

This CDR3 spans 12 amino acids. V lost 6 bases to trimming and J lost 11 bases, with 16 bases between them. Germline loops: CDR1 SGHAT, CDR2 FQNNGV. As concerns this clonotype: Its antigen is as yet unknown.

Every TCR beta cDNA library bore unique molecular identifiers. Via MiXCR, TCRdb re-called the PCR reads, giving one row per CDR3 protein. The sample records 350,000 to 500,000 distinct CDR3 sequences, 30% to 45% being singletons. The sample consisted of blood. This rearrangement joins TRBV11-2 to TRBJ2-5, with D tentatively TRBD2 (5 bases). This clonotype was obtained from a girl aged 2 to 9 with multiple sclerosis. The CDR3 protein is CASSQSGFVQYF. The CDR3 DNA reads as TGTGCCAGCAGTCAAAGCGGATTCGTGCAGTACTTC.